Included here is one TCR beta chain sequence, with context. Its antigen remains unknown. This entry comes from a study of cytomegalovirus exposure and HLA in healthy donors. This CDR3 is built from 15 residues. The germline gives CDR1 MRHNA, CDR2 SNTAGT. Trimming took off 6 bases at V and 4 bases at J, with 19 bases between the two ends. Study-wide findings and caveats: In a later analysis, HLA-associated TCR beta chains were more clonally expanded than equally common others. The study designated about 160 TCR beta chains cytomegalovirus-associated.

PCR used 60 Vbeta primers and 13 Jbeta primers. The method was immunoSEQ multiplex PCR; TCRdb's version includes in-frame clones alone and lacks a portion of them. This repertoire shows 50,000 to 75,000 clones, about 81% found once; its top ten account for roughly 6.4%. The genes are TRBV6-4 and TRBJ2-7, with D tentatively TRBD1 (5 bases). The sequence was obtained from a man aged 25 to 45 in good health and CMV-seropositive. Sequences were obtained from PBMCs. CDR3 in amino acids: CASSPEQGSVYEQYF. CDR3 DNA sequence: TGTGCCAGCAGCCCAGAGCAGGGCAGTGTTTACGAGCAGTACTTC.